This entry describes one T cell receptor (beta chain). The CDR3 totals 13 residues. Germline loops: CDR1 SGHTA, CDR2 FQGNSA. This sample stems from a study of T cells expressing NK-cell markers. TCRdb re-called the 5' RACE reads and catalogs CDR3 proteins one per entry, DNA excluded. The sample table sets out over 200,000 distinct CDR3 sequences. The TCR originated in a young man in good health. Material for sequencing was blood T cells: a sorted CD56 or NKG2C T cell subset, CD4+ or CD8+ T cells, or bulk PBMC T cells (not recorded which). The genes are TRBV7-2 and TRBJ2-5. The CDR3 region is CASSRSTSETQYF.